These 25 T cell receptor beta chains were sequenced from one sample in a study of blood T cell repertoires in COVID-19. Clones were read by immunoSEQ multiplex PCR, and TCRdb kept only the in-frame ones, dropping some. The table has a few hundred thousand clones, roughly 80% seen once; the top ten hold about 5%. The specimen was PBMCs or T cells enriched from blood (not recorded which). The receptor source for this set is a middle-aged man who had been exposed to COVID-19.

In the case of this clone: At the DNA level, this CDR3 is encoded by other sequences in the same sample as well. The chain has TRBV24-1 and TRBJ2-1; D is uncertain. Trimming cost V 7 bases and J 10 bases, with 10 bases left between them. The CDR3 sequence is 11 residues long. CDR1 and CDR2 from the germline V gene are KGHDR and SFDVKD. The CDR3 is CATSDFGEQFF. The DNA of the CDR3 is TGTGCCACCAGCGACTTTGGAGAGCAGTTCTTC.

This chain connects TRBV18 to TRBJ2-7; D is unclear. V lost 5 bases and J lost 9, with 20 bases in between. The CDR3 has 14 residues. Germline V gene sequence: CDR1 KGHSH, CDR2 LQKENI. The CDR3 region has the DNA TGTGCCAGCTCATCGAAGACTGTTTTTGGAGTGCAGTACTTC. Amino acids: CASSSKTVFGVQYF.

The V gene is TRBV7-2, the J gene TRBJ2-3; perhaps TRBD2 as D (5 bases). Deletions cut 4 bases from V and 4 bases from J, with 9 bases between. This CDR3 region has 13 residues. Germline assignment: CDR1 SGHTA and CDR2 FQGNSA. The CDR3 bases are TGTGCCAGCAGCTATAGAGGGTCAGATACGCAGTATTTT. Protein sequence: CASSYRGSDTQYF.

For the CDR3, the DNA is TGTGCCAGCAGCTTAGTTTTAGGGGTAGGAGACACTGAAGCTTTCTTT. Translated, it gives CASSLVLGVGDTEAFF. The chain employs TRBV7-9 and TRBJ1-1; a weak D match, TRBD1 (5 bases). CDR3 length: 16 residues. CDR1 SEHNR and CDR2 FQNEAQ come from the germline V gene (reference sequence). The V end lost 1 base, the J end lost 3 bases, and 15 bases lay between the germline ends. Based on the CDR3 plus reference TRBV7-9 and TRBJ1-1, the full variable domain is DTGVSQNPRHKITKRGQNVTFRCDPISEHNRLYWYRQTLGQGPEFLTYFQNEAQLEKSRLLSDRFSAERPKGSFSTLEIQRTEQGDSAMYLCASSLVLGVGDTEAFFGQGTRLTVV.

This chain connects TRBV6-6 to TRBJ2-7, with a tentative D call TRBD1 (5 bases). The CDR3 is 14 residues long. V dropped 0 bases and J dropped 2 bases, with 8 bases sitting between them. Germline V gene sequence: CDR1 MNHNY, CDR2 SVGAGI (reference sequence). Here the CDR3 reads CASSYSAGPYEQYF. The DNA for the CDR3 is TGTGCCAGCAGTTACTCGGCAGGGCCCTACGAGCAGTACTTC.

This clone was seen a few times. The V and J genes are TRBV4-1 and TRBJ1-3; TRBD1 agrees at 7 bases. The length of the CDR3 is 14 residues. The V and J ends lost 9 bases and 8 bases, in that order; junction bases with no gene match: 13. Germline V gene lookup returns CDR1 MGHRA and CDR2 YSYEKL. CDR3 DNA: TGCGCCAGTTCTTTCGAGGGGGCGCAGGACACCATATATTTT. Protein product: CASSFEGAQDTIYF.

The chain links TRBV5-4 to TRBJ1-3; 8 nucleotides align to TRBD1. V dropped 0 bases and J dropped 1; count of bases not matched to a gene: 15. The CDR3 consists of 20 residues. The germline gives CDR1 SGHNT, CDR2 YYREEE (reference sequence). The CDR3 nucleotides read TGTGCCAGCAGCTTGGTGGCAGCCTACGAACAGGGGGGTTCTGGAAACACCATATATTTT. This codes for CASSLVAAYEQGGSGNTIYF.

The rearrangement joins TRBV9 to TRBJ2-1, with D possibly TRBD2 on 6 matching bases. The CDR3 length is 22 residues. Germline V CDR1 and CDR2: SGDLS, YYNGEE. V lost 3 bases, J lost 2 bases, and 33 bases lay in between. CDR3 in amino acids: CASSAKRLRGGPNLLTYNEQFF. The CDR3 region has the DNA TGTGCCAGCAGCGCCAAGAGGCTTCGCGGAGGGCCGAATCTACTCACCTACAATGAGCAGTTCTTC.

This rearrangement joins TRBV7-2 to TRBJ2-2; perhaps TRBD2 as D (5 bases). This CDR3 contains 15 residues. CDR1 and CDR2 (germline): SGHTA, FQGNSA. V was trimmed by 5 bases and J by 5 bases, leaving 15 bases between them. CDR3 nucleotide sequence: TGTGCCAGCAGCCCCCGGCGGGCGGAGACCGGGGAGCTGTTTTTT. Translating gives CASSPRRAETGELFF.

This clone was seen a few times. The chain has TRBV20-1 and TRBJ1-1, with D possibly TRBD1 on 6 matching bases. Germline values: CDR1 DFQATT, CDR2 SNEGSKA (reference sequence). This CDR3 comprises 13 residues. Trimming removed 3 bases from V and 7 bases from J, with 15 bases in between. Here the CDR3 reads CSASGDRSDEAFF. The CDR3 region has the DNA TGCAGTGCTAGTGGAGACAGGAGTGATGAAGCTTTCTTT.

V and J are TRBV10-3 and TRBJ1-3; the D is unclear. The ends were cut back, 2 bases at V and 3 bases at J, with 14 bases in the middle. CDR1 and CDR2 (germline): ENHRY, SYGVKD. The CDR3 extends over 16 amino acids. DNA for the CDR3: TGTGCCATCAGTGAGGCCCTGTGGGCCCGTGGAAACACCATATATTTT. Protein sequence: CAISEALWARGNTIYF.

This clone came up a few times. The chain uses TRBV3-1 (or the pseudogene TRBV3-2) and TRBJ1-2; possible D gene TRBD1, 6 bases. Germline CDR1 reads LGHDT; CDR2 reads YNNKEL (reference sequence). V gave up 2 bases and J gave up 3 bases, with 7 bases separating them. The CDR3 contains 13 residues. The CDR3 loop is CASSQRQDYGYTF. CDR3 nucleotide sequence: TGTGCCAGCAGCCAAAGACAGGACTATGGCTACACCTTC.

The chain has TRBV10-3 and TRBJ1-1; D ambiguous. V was clipped by 4 bases and J by 1 base, with 13 bases between them. Germline V gene sequence: CDR1 ENHRY, CDR2 SYGVKD. This CDR3 comprises 15 residues. The CDR3 DNA follows: TGTGCCATCAGTGTGGCGGTTGAGGCGAACACTGAAGCTTTCTTT. Translated: CAISVAVEANTEAFF.

This chain connects TRBV6-5 to TRBJ2-7, with D possibly TRBD1 on 5 matching bases. Per germline, CDR1 MNHEY and CDR2 SVGAGI. This CDR3 comprises 12 residues. Trimming pared 7 bases from V and 3 bases from J, leaving 10 bases between. Written as DNA, the CDR3 is TGTGCCAGCACCACAGGCTTCTACGAGCAGTACTTC. Translation: CASTTGFYEQYF.

In its sample, this clone was seen a few times. J is TRBJ2-5 and V is TRBV11-3; D might be TRBD1 (6 bases). In germline, CDR1 is SGHNT, CDR2 YENEEA. There are 15 residues in the CDR3. The V end was cut by 3 bases, the J end by 5 bases, with 16 bases between. The CDR3 DNA follows: TGTGCCAGCAGCTTTTCTGGGGGCGGTATGGAGACCCAGTACTTC. It is translated as CASSFSGGGMETQYF.

This chain links TRBV2 with TRBJ1-1, with a possible D match to TRBD1 (6 bases). Germline V gene data show CDR1 as SNHLY and CDR2 as FYNNEI. CDR3 length: 13 amino acids. Trimming took off 9 bases at V and 4 bases at J, with 15 bases between the two ends. This CDR3 is CASDRTPITEAFF. The CDR3 coding sequence is TGTGCCAGTGACAGGACACCGATCACTGAAGCTTTCTTT.

CDR3 region: CASSKGLAETDTQYF. The CDR3 DNA follows: TGTGCCAGCTCAAAGGGACTAGCGGAGACAGATACGCAGTATTTT. The chain combines TRBV6-4 with TRBJ2-3, with 11 nucleotides matching TRBD2. Germline V gene data show CDR1 as MRHNA and CDR2 as SNTAGT. The CDR3 runs to 15 residues. Trimming removed 8 bases from V and 3 bases from J; junction bases left unmatched: 7.

The rearrangement uses TRBV5-6 and TRBJ2-2; maybe TRBD2 (5 bases). Trimming took off 0 bases at V and 6 bases at J, with 12 bases between the two ends. CDR3 size: 15 residues. Germline loops: CDR1 SGHDT, CDR2 YYEEEE. The CDR3, as DNA: TGTGCCAGCAGCTTGGTGCCTAGCTCCCCCGGGGAGCTGTTTTTT. Its protein is CASSLVPSSPGELFF.

This clone was observed a few times. The CDR3 reads CASSVGGTVNEQFF. In DNA, the CDR3 is TGTGCCAGCAGCGTTGGCGGGACAGTCAATGAGCAGTTCTTC. The rearrangement uses TRBV9 and TRBJ2-1, with D possibly TRBD1 on 7 matching bases. Germline V lookup: CDR1 SGDLS, CDR2 YYNGEE. V lost 2 bases and J 6 bases, leaving 12 bases between the germline ends. The CDR3 totals 14 residues.

Points on this clone: The junction shows a germline mismatch at one end, possibly a read error. The J gene is TRBJ1-4, the V gene TRBV18; 7 bases agree with TRBD1. Germline V gene sequence: CDR1 KGHSH, CDR2 LQKENI. This CDR3 is 16 amino acids long. CDR3 region: CASTPRWTGSNEKLFF. DNA of the CDR3: TGTGCCAGCACACCGCGCTGGACAGGATCAAATGAAAAACTGTTTTTT.

The chain couples TRBV6-5 to TRBJ1-4, with 9 bases aligning to TRBD1. Trimming cost V 8 bases and J 7 bases; bases outside gene matches: 11. The CDR3 extends over 15 amino acids. Per the germline V gene, CDR1 is MNHEY and CDR2 is SVGAGI. The DNA of the CDR3 is TGTGCCAGCTCGCACCCGGGACAGGGTGGTGAAAAACTGTTTTTT. This encodes CASSHPGQGGEKLFF.

V gene TRBV6-5 combines with J gene TRBJ1-1, with D unresolved. Germline CDR1 MNHEY, CDR2 SVGAGI. V was cut by 8 bases and J by 3 bases, with 10 bases left in between. The CDR3 totals 12 residues. The CDR3 bases are TGTGCCAGCGGAACAGTGGACACTGAAGCTTTCTTT. Its protein product is CASGTVDTEAFF.

V gene TRBV12-5 combines with J gene TRBJ1-2, with D uncertain. CDR3 length: 13 residues. The germline V gene encodes CDR1 LGHNT and CDR2 FRNRAP. The V end was cut by 0 bases, the J end by 7 bases, with 9 bases between. CDR3 protein: CASGLVAPGGYTF. The CDR3, as DNA: TGTGCTAGTGGTTTGGTAGCTCCGGGTGGCTACACCTTC.

This sequence joins TRBV29-1 and TRBJ2-1; 10 bases map to TRBD2. Germline CDR1 SQVTM, CDR2 ANQGSEA. J was trimmed by 0 bases and V by 4 bases; bases with no gene match: 6. The CDR3 covers 16 residues. As DNA, the CDR3 is TGCAGCGTTGTGGCTAGCGGGAGAACCTCCTACAATGAGCAGTTCTTC. The encoded protein is CSVVASGRTSYNEQFF.

This rearrangement joins TRBV6-1 to TRBJ2-7; D perhaps matches TRBD2 (6 bases). Trimming left V 1 base short and J 2 bases short, with 18 bases between. Germline V gene sequence: CDR1 MNHNS, CDR2 SASEGT. This CDR3 is built from 17 residues. CDR3: CASSEGVGYRLAYEQYF. The DNA of the CDR3 is TGTGCCAGCAGTGAAGGAGTTGGGTACAGACTAGCCTACGAGCAGTACTTC.